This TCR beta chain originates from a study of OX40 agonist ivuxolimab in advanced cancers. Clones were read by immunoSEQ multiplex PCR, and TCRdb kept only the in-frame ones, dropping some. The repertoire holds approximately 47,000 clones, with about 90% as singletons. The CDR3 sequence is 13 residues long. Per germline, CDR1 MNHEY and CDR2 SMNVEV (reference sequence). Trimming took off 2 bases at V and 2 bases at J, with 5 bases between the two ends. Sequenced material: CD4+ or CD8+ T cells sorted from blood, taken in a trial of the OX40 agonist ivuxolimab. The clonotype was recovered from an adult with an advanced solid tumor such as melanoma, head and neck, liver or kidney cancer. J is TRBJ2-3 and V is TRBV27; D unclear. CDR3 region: CASSLQATDTQYF. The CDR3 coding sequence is TGTGCCAGCAGTTTACAAGCCACAGATACGCAGTATTTT.